Shown below are 3 T cell receptor beta chains from a single sample sequenced in a study of blood T cell repertoires in COVID-19. Profiling relied on immunoSEQ multiplex PCR, and the TCRdb table lists in-frame clones only, not all of them. The sample carries about 200,000 clones, approximately 82% recorded once. Sequenced sample: peripheral blood. The receptors were sampled from a human donor with acute or convalescent COVID-19. The donor label of this sample is uncertain.

This chain uses TRBV5-1 with TRBJ1-3, with TRBD1 matching over 9 bases. The V gene end was trimmed by 0 bases and the J gene end by 4 bases; junction bases not matched to a gene: 5. Germline V gene data show CDR1 as SGHRS and CDR2 as YFSETQ. The CDR3 contains 16 residues. CDR3 sequence: CASSLEGQGYGNTIYF. In DNA, the CDR3 is TGCGCCAGCAGCTTGGAGGGACAGGGTTACGGAAACACCATATATTTT.

V is TRBV5-4 and J is TRBJ2-5; 7 nucleotides match TRBD2. V shed 0 bases and J 13 bases; nucleotides not matched to a gene: 9. The CDR3 length is 13 residues. CDR1 is SGHNT and CDR2 is YYREEE in the germline V gene (reference sequence). CDR3 coding DNA: TGTGCCAGCAGCTTGGGCCTGGAGGGAGGGCCGTACTTC. It translates to CASSLGLEGGPYF.

The rearrangement uses TRBV10-3 and TRBJ2-1; 7 bases match TRBD2. V shed 3 bases and J 6 bases; nucleotides not matched to a gene: 2. Germline V lookup: CDR1 ENHRY, CDR2 SYGVKD. The CDR3 loop spans 13 amino acids. The CDR3, as DNA: TGTGCCATCAGTGACCGACTAGCCAATGAGCAGTTCTTC. Protein sequence: CAISDRLANEQFF.